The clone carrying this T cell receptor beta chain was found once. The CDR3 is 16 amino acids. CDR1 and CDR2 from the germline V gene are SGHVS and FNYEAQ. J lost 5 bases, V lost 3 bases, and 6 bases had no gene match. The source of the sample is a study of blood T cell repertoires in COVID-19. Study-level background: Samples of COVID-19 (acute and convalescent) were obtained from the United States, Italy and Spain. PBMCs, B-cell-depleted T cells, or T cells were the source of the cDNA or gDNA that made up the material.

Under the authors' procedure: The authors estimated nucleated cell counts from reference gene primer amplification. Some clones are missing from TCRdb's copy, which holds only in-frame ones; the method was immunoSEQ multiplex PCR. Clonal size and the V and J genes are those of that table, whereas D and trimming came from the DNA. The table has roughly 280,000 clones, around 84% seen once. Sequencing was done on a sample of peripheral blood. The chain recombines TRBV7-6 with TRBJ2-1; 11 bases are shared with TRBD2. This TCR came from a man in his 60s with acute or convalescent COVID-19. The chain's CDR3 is CASSLGLAGGNNEQFF. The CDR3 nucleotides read TGTGCCAGCAGCTTGGGTCTAGCGGGAGGAAACAATGAGCAGTTCTTC.